The clone carrying this T cell receptor beta chain was seen a few times. The sample belongs to a study of T cells after yellow fever vaccination. TCRdb reprocessed the 5' RACE reads with MiXCR, giving one entry per CDR3 protein. The sample holds 300,000 or so distinct CDR3 sequences, around 6.8% seen once. Trimming removed 6 bases from V and 1 base from J, with 21 bases in between. CDR3 length equals 17 residues. Germline CDR1 is MNHEY and CDR2 is SMNVEV (reference sequence). This chain uses TRBV27 with TRBJ1-1; D might be TRBD1 (6 bases). Sequencing used PBMCs, obtained approximately 40 days after the first yellow fever vaccination. This sequence originates from a man aged 18 to 29 who received the YFV17D yellow fever vaccine. The CDR3 region has the DNA TGTGCCAGCAGCCCCTGGGGGCCCCGGGGAACGAACACTGAAGCTTTCTTT. Protein sequence: CASSPWGPRGTNTEAFF.